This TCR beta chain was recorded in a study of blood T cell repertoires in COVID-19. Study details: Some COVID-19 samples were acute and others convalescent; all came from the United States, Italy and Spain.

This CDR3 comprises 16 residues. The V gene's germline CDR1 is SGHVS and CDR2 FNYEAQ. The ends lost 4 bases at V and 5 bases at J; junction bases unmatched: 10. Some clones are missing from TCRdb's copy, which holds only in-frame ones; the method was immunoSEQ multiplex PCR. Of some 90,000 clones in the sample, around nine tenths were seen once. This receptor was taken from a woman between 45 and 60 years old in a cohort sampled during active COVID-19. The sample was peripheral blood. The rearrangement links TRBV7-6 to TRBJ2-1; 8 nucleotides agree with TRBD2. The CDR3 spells CASSSLAGGGDNEQFF. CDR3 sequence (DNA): TGTGCCAGCAGCTCACTAGCCGGGGGGGGTGACAATGAGCAGTTCTTC.